The T cell receptor beta chain described here comes from a study of response to subunit inactivated influenza vaccine. A remark on this clonotype: Antigen unknown.

With V trimmed by 5 bases and J by 6 bases, 6 bases remained unmatched. CDR1 MNHEY and CDR2 SVGAGI come from the germline V gene. This CDR3 has 15 amino acids. Whole-study findings and limits: Researchers suggested that each seasonal influenza vaccination recruits few new T cells.

MiXCR was run by TCRdb on the RT-PCR reads, yielding one entry per CDR3 protein. The sample contains some 520,000 distinct CDR3 sequences, 15% to 20% of which appear only once. The sequences come from CD4+ T cells sorted from PBMCs, collected less than 25 months after vaccination. J is TRBJ2-1 and V is TRBV6-5; 11 bases match TRBD2. The origin of this receptor is a man aged 50 to 69 who received an inactivated influenza vaccine. CDR3: CASSTRLAGTNEQFF. The CDR3 DNA is TGTGCCAGCAGTACACGACTAGCGGGAACCAATGAGCAGTTCTTC.